This TCR beta chain was sequenced for a study of cytotoxic CD8 clonotypes in ibrutinib-treated CLL (TCRdb year 2021). As for the study more broadly: The cohort included about 15 treatment-naive and 11 to 12 relapsed/refractory patients; 17 to 18 were IGHV unmutated. Cryopreserved peripheral blood mononuclear cells were collected at three points: before therapy, at response, and at either sustained remission or disease progression. An average of 255,043 productive templates and some 100,000 productive rearrangements was obtained per sample. Longitudinal samples were obtainable from about 30% of the roughly 90 participants in the trial. Partial responses were observed in about 24 patients and complete responses in 2; after a median follow-up of roughly 72 months, remission was maintained in approximately 14 patients and progression was observed in approximately twelve. Patients were still on ibrutinib when every remission and progressive disease sample was collected. Samples at response were collected after a median of roughly 13 months of treatment, with a range of about 6 to 36 months. Summary of the overall study and its limitations: Clonality rose at ibrutinib response, remained stable during sustained remission, and dropped back toward baseline at progression. Public clonotypes were rare and either shrank or stayed stable during treatment, and the rise in clonality at ibrutinib response reflected expansion of private clonotypes. At baseline, clonality was higher than in age-matched healthy donors and showed a strong correlation with circulating CD8+ T-cell counts. Sampling times were not matched between patients in sustained remission and patients whose disease was progressing, and lymph node repertoires were not examined.

The CDR1 and CDR2 encoded by the germline V gene are SGHDT and YYEEEE. Deletion took 0 bases off V and 12 bases off J, with a span of 7 bases between the germline ends. Including the terminal cysteine and phenylalanine, the CDR3 comprises 11 residues. The entry retains the CDR3 DNA only, 33 bases that are in frame from base 1. On a MiSeq, deep resolution sequencing aimed for a depth between 1 in 1 million and 1 in 200,000 T cells, with each clonotype covered around 9.2x on average. The immunoSEQ hsTCRB Kit was used to generate the TCR beta libraries. Per the authors' processing: The data were analyzed with ImmunoSEQ Analyzer and ImmunoSEQ Data Assistant, and V, D and J gene assignments followed IMGT definitions. Clonality, with values ranging from 0 to 1, was calculated as one minus the normalized Shannon entropy of productive rearrangement frequencies. Public clonotype analysis was restricted to overrepresented clonotypes comprising at least 0.05% of each patient's repertoire. About a dozen age-matched healthy donor repertoires from immuneACCESS served as clonality controls. This is the immuneACCESS table as TCRdb keeps it, with only in-frame sequences that have V and J called. A part of the clones is gone; compared with another copy, unresolved V genes explain less than half, and the rest is unexplained. V, J and clone size were drawn from that table, and D and trimming were deduced from the DNA. The sample yields 20,000 to 30,000 clones; approximately 71% were counted once. Of the sample, roughly 51% is held by the ten largest clones.

Interpreted using the paper, the time point label stands for: progressive disease on ibrutinib. For TCR beta library preparation, roughly 2.2 micrograms of genomic DNA were isolated from cryopreserved PBMCs. High-throughput TCR beta sequencing was performed on longitudinal blood samples from CLL patients receiving ibrutinib monotherapy. The patients were enrolled in a single-center, open-label phase 2 trial of ibrutinib monotherapy. A word on this clone: The clone's antigen remains unknown. No base quality information exists; no much larger clone differs at one position.

Here the sequenced sample was PBMCs, taken at disease progression, from a patient treated with ibrutinib. The receptor was isolated from a human donor with chronic lymphocytic leukemia. The sequence links TRBV5-6 to TRBJ2-1; no D segment can be confidently identified. The nucleotide sequence reads as follows: TGTGCCAGCAGCTTGGGGGTGGGGCAGTTCTTC. Protein translation: CASSLGVGQFF.